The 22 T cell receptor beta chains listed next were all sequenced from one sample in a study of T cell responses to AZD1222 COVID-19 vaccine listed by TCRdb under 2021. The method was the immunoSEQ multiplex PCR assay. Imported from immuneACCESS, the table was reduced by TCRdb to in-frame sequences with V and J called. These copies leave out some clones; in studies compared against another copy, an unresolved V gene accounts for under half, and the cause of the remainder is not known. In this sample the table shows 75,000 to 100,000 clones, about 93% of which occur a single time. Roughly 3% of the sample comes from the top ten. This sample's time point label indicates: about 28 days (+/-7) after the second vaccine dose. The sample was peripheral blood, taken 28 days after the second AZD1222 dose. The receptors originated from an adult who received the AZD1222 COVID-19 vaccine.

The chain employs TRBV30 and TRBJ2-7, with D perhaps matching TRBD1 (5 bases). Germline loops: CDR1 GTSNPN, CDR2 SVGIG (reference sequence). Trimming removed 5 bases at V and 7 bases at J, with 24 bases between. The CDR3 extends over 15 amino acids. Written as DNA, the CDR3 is TGTGCCTGGCTCCGACGAGGACACCCGATAGGGGAGCAGTACTTC. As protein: CAWLRRGHPIGEQYF. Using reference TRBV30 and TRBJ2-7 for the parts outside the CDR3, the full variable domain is SQTIHQWPATLVQPVGSPLSLECTVEGTSNPNLYWYRQAAGRGLQLLFYSVGIGQISSEVPQNLSASRPQDRQFILSSKKLLLSDSGFYLCAWLRRGHPIGEQYFGPGTRLTVT.

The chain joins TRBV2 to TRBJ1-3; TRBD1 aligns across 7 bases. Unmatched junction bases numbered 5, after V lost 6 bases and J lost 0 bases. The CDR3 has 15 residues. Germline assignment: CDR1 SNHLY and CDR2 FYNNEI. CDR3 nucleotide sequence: TGTGCCAGCAGGGGACAGCTGAGCTCTGGAAACACCATATATTTT. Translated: CASRGQLSSGNTIYF.

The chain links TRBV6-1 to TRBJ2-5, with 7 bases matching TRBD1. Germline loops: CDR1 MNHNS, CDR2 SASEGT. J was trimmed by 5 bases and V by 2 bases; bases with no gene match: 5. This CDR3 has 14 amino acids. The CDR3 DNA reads TGTGCCAGCAGTGAACCACAGGGGACGGAGACCCAGTACTTC. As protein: CASSEPQGTETQYF.

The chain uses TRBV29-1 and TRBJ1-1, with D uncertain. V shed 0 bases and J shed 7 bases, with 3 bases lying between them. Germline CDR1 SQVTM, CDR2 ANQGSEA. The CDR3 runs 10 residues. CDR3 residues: CSVEDFEAFF. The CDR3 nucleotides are TGCAGCGTTGAAGATTTTGAAGCTTTCTTT. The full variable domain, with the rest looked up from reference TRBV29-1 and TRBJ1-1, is SAVISQKPSRDICQRGTSLTIQCQVDSQVTMMFWYRQQPGQSLTLIATANQGSEATYESGFVIDKFPISRPNLTFSTLTVSNMSPEDSSIYLCSVEDFEAFFGQGTRLTVV.

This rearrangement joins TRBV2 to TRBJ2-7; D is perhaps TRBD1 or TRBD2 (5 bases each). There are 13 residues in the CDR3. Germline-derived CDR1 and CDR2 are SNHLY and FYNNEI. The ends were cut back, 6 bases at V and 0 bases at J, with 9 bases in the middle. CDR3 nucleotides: TGTGCCAGCAGGGCAGGGAGCTCCTACGAGCAGTACTTC. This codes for CASRAGSSYEQYF.

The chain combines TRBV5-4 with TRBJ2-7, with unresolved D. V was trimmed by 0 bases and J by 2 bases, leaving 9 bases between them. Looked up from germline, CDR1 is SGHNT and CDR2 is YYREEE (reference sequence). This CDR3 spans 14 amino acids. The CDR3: CASSLGQDPYEQYF. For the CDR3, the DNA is TGTGCCAGCAGCTTGGGACAAGACCCCTACGAGCAGTACTTC.

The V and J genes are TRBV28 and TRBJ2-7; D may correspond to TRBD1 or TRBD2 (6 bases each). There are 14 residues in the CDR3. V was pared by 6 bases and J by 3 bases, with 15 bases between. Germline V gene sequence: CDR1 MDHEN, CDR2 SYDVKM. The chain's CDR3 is CASRGVGGFYEQYF. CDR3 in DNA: TGTGCCAGCAGGGGCGTGGGGGGCTTCTACGAGCAGTACTTC.

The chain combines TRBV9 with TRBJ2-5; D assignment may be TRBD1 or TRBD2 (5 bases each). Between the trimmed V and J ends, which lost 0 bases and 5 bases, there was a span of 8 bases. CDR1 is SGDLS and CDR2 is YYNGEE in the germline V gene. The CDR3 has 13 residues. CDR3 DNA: TGTGCCAGCAGCGTAGCCAGGGAGGAGACCCAGTACTTC. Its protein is CASSVAREETQYF.

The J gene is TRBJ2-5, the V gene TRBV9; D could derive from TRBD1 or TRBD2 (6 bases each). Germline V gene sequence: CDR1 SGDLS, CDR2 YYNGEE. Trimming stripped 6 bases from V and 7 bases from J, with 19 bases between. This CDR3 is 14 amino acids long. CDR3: CASTETGTGGTQYF. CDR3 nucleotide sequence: TGTGCCAGCACCGAAACAGGGACCGGGGGGACCCAGTACTTC.

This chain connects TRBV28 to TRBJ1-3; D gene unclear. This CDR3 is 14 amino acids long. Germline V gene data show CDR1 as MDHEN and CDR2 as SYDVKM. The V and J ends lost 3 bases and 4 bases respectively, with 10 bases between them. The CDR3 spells CASSLYGVGNTIYF. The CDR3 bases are TGTGCCAGCAGTTTGTACGGGGTGGGAAACACCATATATTTT.

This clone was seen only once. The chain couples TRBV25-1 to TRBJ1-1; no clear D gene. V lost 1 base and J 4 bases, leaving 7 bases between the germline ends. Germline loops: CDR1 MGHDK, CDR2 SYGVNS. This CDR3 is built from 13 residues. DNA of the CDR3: TGTGCCAGCAGTGAATGGCAGACCACTGAAGCTTTCTTT. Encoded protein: CASSEWQTTEAFF.

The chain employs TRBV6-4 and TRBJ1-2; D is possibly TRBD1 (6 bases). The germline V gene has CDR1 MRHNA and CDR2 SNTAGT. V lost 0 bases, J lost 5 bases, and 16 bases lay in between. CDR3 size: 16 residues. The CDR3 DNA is TGTGCCAGCAGTGACTCGAGGGCGACAGGAATGTATGGCTACACCTTC. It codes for CASSDSRATGMYGYTF.

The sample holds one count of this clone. The CDR3 region has the DNA TGCGCCAGCAGCTTGCGGGCACAAGCAGGGGAACCTAACACTGAAGCTTTCTTT. Amino acids: CASSLRAQAGEPNTEAFF. V is TRBV5-1 and J is TRBJ1-1, with D possibly TRBD1 on 6 matching bases. The CDR3 has 18 residues. Trimming stripped 1 base from V and 2 bases from J, with 21 bases between. CDR1 is SGHRS, CDR2 YFSETQ, per germline.

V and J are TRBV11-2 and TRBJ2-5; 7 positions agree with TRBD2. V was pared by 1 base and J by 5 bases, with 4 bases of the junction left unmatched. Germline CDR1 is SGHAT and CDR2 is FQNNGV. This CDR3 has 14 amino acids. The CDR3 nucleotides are TGTGCCAGCAGCTTAGCGGGGGGAGTGGAGACCCAGTACTTC. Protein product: CASSLAGGVETQYF.

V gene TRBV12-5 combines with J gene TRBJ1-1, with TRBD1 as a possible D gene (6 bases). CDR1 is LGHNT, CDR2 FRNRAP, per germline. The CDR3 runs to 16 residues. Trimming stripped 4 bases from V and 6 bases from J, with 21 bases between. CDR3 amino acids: CASGSNPDRIKPEAFF. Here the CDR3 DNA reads TGTGCTAGTGGTTCGAACCCCGACAGGATAAAACCTGAAGCTTTCTTT.

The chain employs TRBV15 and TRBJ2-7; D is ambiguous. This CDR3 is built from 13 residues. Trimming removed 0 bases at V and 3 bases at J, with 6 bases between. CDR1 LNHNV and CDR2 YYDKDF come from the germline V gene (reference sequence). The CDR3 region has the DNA TGTGCCACCAGCAGAGATCGGCACTACGAGCAGTACTTC. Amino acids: CATSRDRHYEQYF.

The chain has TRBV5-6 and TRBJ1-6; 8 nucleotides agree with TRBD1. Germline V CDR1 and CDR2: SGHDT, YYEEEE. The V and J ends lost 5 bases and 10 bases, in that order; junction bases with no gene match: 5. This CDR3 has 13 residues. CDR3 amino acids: CASRPDRESPLHF. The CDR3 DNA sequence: TGTGCCAGCAGGCCGGACAGGGAATCACCCCTCCACTTT. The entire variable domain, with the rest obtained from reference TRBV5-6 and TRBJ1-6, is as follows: DAGVTQSPTHLIKTRGQQVTLRCSPKSGHDTVSWYQQALGQGPQFIFQYYEEEERQRGNFPDRFSGHQFPNYSSELNVNALLLGDSALYLCASRPDRESPLHFGNGTRLTVT.

CDR3 sequence: CASSEGDMLLNYGYTF. The CDR3 DNA reads as TGTGCCAGCAGTGAGGGCGACATGCTTTTGAACTATGGCTACACCTTC. The chain combines TRBV2 with TRBJ1-2; D is unclear. Germline CDR1 SNHLY, CDR2 FYNNEI. The CDR3 length is 16 residues. The V end lost 3 bases, the J end lost 2 bases, and 16 bases lay between the germline ends.

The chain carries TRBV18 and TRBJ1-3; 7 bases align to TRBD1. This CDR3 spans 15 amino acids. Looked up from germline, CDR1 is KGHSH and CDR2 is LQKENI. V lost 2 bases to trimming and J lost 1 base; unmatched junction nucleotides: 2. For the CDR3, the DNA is TGTGCCAGCTCACCATCAGGGGGGTCTGGAAACACCATATATTTT. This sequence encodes CASSPSGGSGNTIYF. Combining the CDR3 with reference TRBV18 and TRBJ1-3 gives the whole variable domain NAGVMQNPRHLVRRRGQEARLRCSPMKGHSHVYWYRQLPEEGLKFMVYLQKENIIDESGMPKERFSAEFPKEGPSILRIQQVVRGDSAAYFCASSPSGGSGNTIYFGEGSWLTVV.

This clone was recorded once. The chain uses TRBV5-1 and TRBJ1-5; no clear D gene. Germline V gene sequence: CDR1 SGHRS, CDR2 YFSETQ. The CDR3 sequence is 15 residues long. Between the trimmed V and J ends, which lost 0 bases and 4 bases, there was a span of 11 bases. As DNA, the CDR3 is TGCGCCAGCAGCTTGGCGGGCCTTGAGAATCAGCCCCAGCATTTT. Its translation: CASSLAGLENQPQHF.

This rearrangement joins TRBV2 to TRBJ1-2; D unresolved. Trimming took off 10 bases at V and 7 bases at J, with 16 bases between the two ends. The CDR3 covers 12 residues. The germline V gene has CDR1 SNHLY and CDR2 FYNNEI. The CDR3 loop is CATEDPGTGYTF. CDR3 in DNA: TGTGCCACTGAGGACCCAGGCACTGGCTACACCTTC.

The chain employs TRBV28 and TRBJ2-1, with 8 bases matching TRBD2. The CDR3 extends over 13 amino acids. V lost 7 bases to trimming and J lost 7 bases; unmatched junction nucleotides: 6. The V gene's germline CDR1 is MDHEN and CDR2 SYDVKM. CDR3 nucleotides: TGTGCCAGCACCCCGGGGGGGTTTAATGAGCAGTTCTTC. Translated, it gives CASTPGGFNEQFF. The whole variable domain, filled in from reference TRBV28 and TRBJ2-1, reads DVKVTQSSRYLVKRTGEKVFLECVQDMDHENMFWYRQDPGLGLRLIYFSYDVKMKEKGDIPEGYSVSREKKERFSLILESASTNQTSMYLCASTPGGFNEQFFGPGTRLTVL.